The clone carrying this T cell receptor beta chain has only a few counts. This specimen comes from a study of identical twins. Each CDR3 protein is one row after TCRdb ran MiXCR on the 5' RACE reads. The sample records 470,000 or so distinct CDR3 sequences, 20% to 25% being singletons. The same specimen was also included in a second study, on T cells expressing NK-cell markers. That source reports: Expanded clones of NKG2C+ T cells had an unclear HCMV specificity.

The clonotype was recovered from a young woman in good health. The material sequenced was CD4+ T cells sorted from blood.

CDR3 coding DNA: TGTGCCAGCGGACTTCGGAGCACAGATACGCAGTATTTT. Amino acids: CASGLRSTDTQYF. V is TRBV12-3 or TRBV12-4 and J is TRBJ2-3; D may be TRBD2 (5 bases). The ends were cut back, 8 bases at V and 0 bases at J, with 9 bases in the middle. The length of the CDR3 is 13 residues.